This paragraph covers one T cell receptor beta chain sequence. Its antigen is unidentified. The data originate from a study of identical twins. MiXCR, run by TCRdb on the 5' RACE reads, gives a single entry per CDR3 protein. The sample includes roughly 720,000 distinct CDR3 sequences, 15% to 20% of them seen just once. Points from the study as a whole: Within cord blood, abundant beta clonotypes carried fewer insertions, but memory repertoires showed no such trend.

The CDR3 runs to 10 residues. V was shortened by 3 bases and J by 8 bases, with 5 bases between the two germline ends. Germline lookup yields CDR1 DFQATT and CDR2 SNEGSKA (reference sequence). The same sample was also studied in work on T cells expressing NK-cell markers. Turning to that study: Once again these clonotypes came out on top in the CD3+CD56-NKG2C+ fraction of several donors. It remained uncertain whether the expanded NKG2C+ T cell clones were specific for HCMV antigens.

The sample consisted of PBMCs. The receptor was isolated from a woman under 30 in good health. The V and J genes are TRBV20-1 and TRBJ2-1, with D hard to call. Written as DNA, the CDR3 is TGCAGTGCTAGTCCATATGAGCAGTTCTTC. It encodes CSASPYEQFF.